These 2 T cell receptor beta chains originate from one sample sequenced in a study of cytomegalovirus exposure and HLA in healthy donors (dated by TCRdb to the late 2010s). Library generation was performed with the immunoSEQ multiplex PCR assay. For the multiplex PCR, a mixture combining 60 forward primers for TCR Vbeta segments and 13 reverse primers for TCR Jbeta segments was used. Drawn from immuneACCESS, this table holds only the in-frame rearrangements with V and J called that TCRdb kept. Clones are partly lost; checked studies trace under half to an unresolved V gene and leave the rest unexplained. The table for this sample lists more than 130,000 clones; around 77% of them were counted only once. The ten largest account for roughly 2% of the sample. The sequencing sample was made of PBMCs. These receptor sequences come from a man aged 30 to 39 in good health and CMV-seronegative.

V gene TRBV6-5 combines with J gene TRBJ2-7; D is ambiguous. The CDR3 covers 15 residues. In germline, CDR1 is MNHEY, CDR2 SVGAGI. V lost 2 bases and J 5 bases, leaving 16 bases between the germline ends. CDR3 region: CASSYRPDGANEQYF. The CDR3 DNA reads as TGTGCCAGCAGTTACCGCCCGGATGGAGCGAACGAGCAGTACTTC.

The rearrangement links TRBV30 to TRBJ2-3; 13 nucleotides agree with TRBD2. Germline assignment: CDR1 GTSNPN and CDR2 SVGIG (reference sequence). Losses at the gene ends were 5 bases for V and 4 bases for J; bases not matched to a gene: 6. The CDR3 totals 15 residues. The CDR3 nucleotides are TGTGCCTGGGCCTCCGGACTAGCGGGGGCAGATACGCAGTATTTT. This gives the protein CAWASGLAGADTQYF.